This T cell receptor (beta chain) was found in a study of early T cells in non-severe SARS-CoV-2 infection. At least ten counts were recorded for this clonotype. This CDR3 is 14 amino acids long. Germline V gene data show CDR1 as DFQATT and CDR2 as SNEGSKA (reference sequence). V lost 6 bases to trimming and J lost 6 bases; unmatched junction nucleotides: 13. TCRdb called the 5' RACE reads again in MiXCR, with one record for every CDR3 protein. The sample holds about 76,000 distinct CDR3 sequences, 15% seen once. The sequence came from an adult who was a healthcare worker with PCR-confirmed SARS-CoV-2 infection or an uninfected control (not recorded which). Material: whole blood. The chain joins TRBV20-1 to TRBJ2-7; 8 nucleotides match TRBD1. The CDR3 DNA is TGCAGTGCGCCCACTCAGGGGGCAGGAAGCGAGCAGTACTTC. This codes for CSAPTQGAGSEQYF.